This T cell receptor (beta chain) was sequenced for a study of T-cell reconstitution after alpha-beta-depleted transplantation in children. Broader study findings: Several hundred expanded graft clones reportedly were the source of alpha-beta T cells about two months after transplant. For some patients, TCRbeta diversity was high at day 60 because of recipient T cells and thymic progenitors that survived. T-cell counts and diversity were attributed mostly to newly produced T cells one year after transplant.

Worth noting for this clonotype: The antigen is undetermined.

The V and J ends lost 8 bases and 3 bases respectively, with 7 bases between them. CDR1 and CDR2 (germline): ENHRY, SYGVKD. The CDR3 length is 11 residues. Unique molecular identifiers tagged the TCRbeta library. Using its own MiXCR run on the PCR reads, TCRdb lists one record per CDR3 protein. The sample records just under 350,000 distinct CDR3 sequences, around 16% being singletons. Sequenced material: PBMCs, mostly from graft donor cells, taken 360 days after TCRalphabeta/CD19-depleted stem cell transplant. The chain recombines TRBV10-3 with TRBJ1-1; D might be TRBD1 (6 bases). The source of this sequence is a male patient under 10 years old who had a stem cell transplant for acute lymphoblastic leukemia, so the T cells may come from the graft donor. CDR3 region: CAISGDTEAFF. Written as DNA, the CDR3 is TGTGCCATCTCAGGGGACACTGAAGCTTTCTTT.